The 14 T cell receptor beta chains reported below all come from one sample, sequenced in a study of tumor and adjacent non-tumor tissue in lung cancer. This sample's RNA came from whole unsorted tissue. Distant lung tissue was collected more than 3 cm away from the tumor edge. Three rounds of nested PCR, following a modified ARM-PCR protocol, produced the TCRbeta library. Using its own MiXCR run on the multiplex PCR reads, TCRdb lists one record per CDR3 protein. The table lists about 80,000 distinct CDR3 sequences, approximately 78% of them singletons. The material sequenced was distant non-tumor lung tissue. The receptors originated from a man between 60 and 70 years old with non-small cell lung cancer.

CDR3 DNA sequence: TGTGCCAGCAGCCCCTCATATTATTTAGCCAAAAACATTCAGTACTTC. Amino acids: CASSPSYYLAKNIQYF. The chain recombines TRBV11-3 with TRBJ2-4, with D unresolved. Trimming cost V 5 bases and J 0 bases, with 14 bases left between them. CDR1 SGHNT and CDR2 YENEEA come from the germline V gene. This CDR3 spans 16 amino acids.

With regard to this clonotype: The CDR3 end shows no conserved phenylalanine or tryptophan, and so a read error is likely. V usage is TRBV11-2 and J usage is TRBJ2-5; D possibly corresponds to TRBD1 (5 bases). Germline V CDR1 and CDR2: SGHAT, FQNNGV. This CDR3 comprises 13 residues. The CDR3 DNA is TGTGTCAGTAGCTCTACAGGAGAAGAGACCCAGTACCTC. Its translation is CVSSSTGEETQYL.

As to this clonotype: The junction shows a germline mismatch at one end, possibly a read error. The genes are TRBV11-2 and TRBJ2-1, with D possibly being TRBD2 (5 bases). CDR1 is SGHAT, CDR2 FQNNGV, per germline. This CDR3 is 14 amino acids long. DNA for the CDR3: TGTCCCAGCAGCCGGGTAGGAGGCTACAATGAGCAATTCTTC. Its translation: CPSSRVGGYNEQFF.

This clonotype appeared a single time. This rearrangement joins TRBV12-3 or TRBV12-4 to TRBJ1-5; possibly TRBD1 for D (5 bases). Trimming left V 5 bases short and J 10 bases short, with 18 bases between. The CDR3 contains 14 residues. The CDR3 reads CASSPSGGRQPQHF. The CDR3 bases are TGTGCCAGCAGTCCCTCCGGGGGACGTCAACCCCAGCATTTT.

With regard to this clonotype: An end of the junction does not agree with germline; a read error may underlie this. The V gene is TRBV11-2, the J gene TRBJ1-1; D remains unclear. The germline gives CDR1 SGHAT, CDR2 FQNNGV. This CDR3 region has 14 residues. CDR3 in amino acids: CTSSLEERSNGAFF. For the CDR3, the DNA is TGTACCAGCAGCTTAGAAGAAAGGAGTAATGGAGCTTTCTTT.

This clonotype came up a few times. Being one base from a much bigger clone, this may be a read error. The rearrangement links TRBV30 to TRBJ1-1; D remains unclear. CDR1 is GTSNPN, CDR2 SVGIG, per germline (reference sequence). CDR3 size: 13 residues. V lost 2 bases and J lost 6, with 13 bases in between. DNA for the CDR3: TGTGCCTGGAGTAGGGCCTCCTCTCCTGAAGCTTTCTTT. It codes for CAWSRASSPEAFF.

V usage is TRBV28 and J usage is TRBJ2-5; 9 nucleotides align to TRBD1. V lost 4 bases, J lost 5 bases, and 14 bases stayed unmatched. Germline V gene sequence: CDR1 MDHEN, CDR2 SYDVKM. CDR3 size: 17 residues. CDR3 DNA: TGTGCCAGCAGTTCACGGGTAACCGGGACAGGGCACGAGACCCAGTACTTC. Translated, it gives CASSSRVTGTGHETQYF.

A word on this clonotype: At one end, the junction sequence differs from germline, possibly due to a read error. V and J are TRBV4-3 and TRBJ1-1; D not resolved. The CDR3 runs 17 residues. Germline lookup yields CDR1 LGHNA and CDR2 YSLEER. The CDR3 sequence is CASSQDVPCSSGTEALF. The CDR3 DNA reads TGCGCCAGCAGCCAAGACGTTCCATGCAGTTCGGGCACTGAAGCTCTCTTT.

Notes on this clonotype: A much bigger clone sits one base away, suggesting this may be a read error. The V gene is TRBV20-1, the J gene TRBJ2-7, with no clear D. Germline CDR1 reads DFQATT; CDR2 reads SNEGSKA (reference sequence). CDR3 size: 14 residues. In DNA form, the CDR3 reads TGCACTGCTAAGATAACAAGAGACCCCTACGAGCGGTACTTC. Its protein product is CTAKITRDPYERYF.

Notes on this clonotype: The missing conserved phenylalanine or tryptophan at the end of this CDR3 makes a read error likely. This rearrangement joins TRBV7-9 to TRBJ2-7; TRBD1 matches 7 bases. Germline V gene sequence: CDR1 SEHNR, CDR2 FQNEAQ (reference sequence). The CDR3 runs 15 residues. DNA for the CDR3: TGTGCCAGCAGCTTAGCGGGGGACAGTCCCTATGAGCAGTACTCC. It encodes CASSLAGDSPYEQYS.

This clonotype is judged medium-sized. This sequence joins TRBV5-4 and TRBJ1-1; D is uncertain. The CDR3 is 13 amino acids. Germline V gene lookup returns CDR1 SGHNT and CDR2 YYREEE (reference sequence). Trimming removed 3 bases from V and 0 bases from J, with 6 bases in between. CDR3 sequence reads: CASSSPMNTEAFF. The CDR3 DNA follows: TGTGCCAGCAGCTCTCCGATGAACACTGAAGCTTTCTTT.

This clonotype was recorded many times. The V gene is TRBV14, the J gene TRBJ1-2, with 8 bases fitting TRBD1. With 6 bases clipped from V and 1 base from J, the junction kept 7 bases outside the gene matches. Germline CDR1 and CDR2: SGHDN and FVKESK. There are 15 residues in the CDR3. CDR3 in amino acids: CASRDSRGLNYGYTF. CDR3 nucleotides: TGTGCCAGCAGGGATAGCAGGGGGCTTAACTATGGCTACACCTTC.

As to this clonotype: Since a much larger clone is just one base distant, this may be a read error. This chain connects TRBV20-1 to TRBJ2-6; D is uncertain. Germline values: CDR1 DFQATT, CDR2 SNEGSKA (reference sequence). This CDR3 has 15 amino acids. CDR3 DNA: TGCAGTGTTAGAGTAGGGATGGCCGGGGCCAACGTCCTGACTTTC. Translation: CSVRVGMAGANVLTF.

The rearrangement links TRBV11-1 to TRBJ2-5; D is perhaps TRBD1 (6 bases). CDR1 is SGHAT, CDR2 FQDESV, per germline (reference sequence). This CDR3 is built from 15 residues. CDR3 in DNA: TGTACCAACAGCTTAAACGGACAGAACCAAGAGACCCAGTACTTC. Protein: CTNSLNGQNQETQYF. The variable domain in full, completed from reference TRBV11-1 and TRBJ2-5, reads EAEVAQSPRYKITEKSQAVAFWCDPISGHATLYWYRQILGQGPELLVQFQDESVVDDSQLPKDRFSAERLKGVDSTLKIQPAELGDSAMYLCTNSLNGQNQETQYFGPGTRLLVL.